Listed here are 19 T cell receptor beta chains from one sample, sequenced in a study of T cell responses to AZD1222 COVID-19 vaccine. The table came from immunoSEQ multiplex PCR; TCRdb's copy has only in-frame clones and leaves some out. The repertoire holds around 270,000 clones, approximately 94% seen once, with 0.55% in the top ten. This specimen was peripheral blood, taken 28 days after the second AZD1222 dose. All receptors derive from an adult who received the AZD1222 COVID-19 vaccine.

V and J are TRBV3-1 (or the pseudogene TRBV3-2) and TRBJ1-3; D ambiguous. CDR1 is LGHDT and CDR2 is YNNKEL in the germline V gene (reference sequence). The CDR3 consists of 15 residues. V lost 5 bases and J 4 bases, leaving 15 bases between the germline ends. CDR3 bases: TGTGCCAGCAGCTTGACCGCCGGCGGGGGAAACACCATATATTTT. Its translation: CASSLTAGGGNTIYF.

This clone occurred once. This chain uses TRBV19 with TRBJ2-2; D may correspond to TRBD1 or TRBD2 (6 bases each). The CDR3 totals 13 residues. The germline gives CDR1 LNHDA, CDR2 SQIVND (reference sequence). Trimming left V 3 bases short and J 6 bases short, with 8 bases between. The CDR3 protein is CASSIGGPGELFF. The CDR3 coding sequence is TGTGCCAGTAGTATTGGGGGGCCCGGGGAGCTGTTTTTT.

The J gene is TRBJ1-1, the V gene TRBV2; a weak D match, TRBD1 (6 bases). Trimming removed 2 bases at V and 9 bases at J, with 19 bases between. Looked up from germline, CDR1 is SNHLY and CDR2 is FYNNEI. The CDR3 extends over 15 amino acids. CDR3 coding DNA: TGTGCCAGCAGTGAAAGTGACGGGGGCATCGGGAAAGCTTTCTTT. It is translated as CASSESDGGIGKAFF.

Remarks on this clone: At one of its ends the junction is not consistent with the germline gene, which may arise from a read error. This chain links TRBV7-7 with TRBJ2-3, with TRBD1 matching over 7 bases. The CDR3 length is 14 residues. CDR1 SSHAT and CDR2 FNYEAQ come from the germline V gene (reference sequence). The DNA of the CDR3 is TGTGCTAGCAGCTTAGGGGGCGGGTACGATACGCAGTATTTT. Protein sequence: CASSLGGGYDTQYF.

The V and J genes are TRBV20-1 and TRBJ2-7, with 8 bases lining up with TRBD1. Per the germline V gene, CDR1 is DFQATT and CDR2 is SNEGSKA (reference sequence). The CDR3 contains 11 residues. Trimming cost V 6 bases and J 11 bases; bases outside gene matches: 9. The CDR3 DNA sequence: TGCAGTGCCGGCAGACAGGGGCAGAAGTACTTC. Translation: CSAGRQGQKYF.

V usage is TRBV28 and J usage is TRBJ1-2; D is perhaps TRBD1 (5 bases). The CDR3 is 12 amino acids. Germline lookup yields CDR1 MDHEN and CDR2 SYDVKM. The V end was cut by 3 bases, the J end by 10 bases, with 12 bases between. The CDR3 region has the DNA TGTGCCAGCAGTTTTCCTGGGGGGGACTACACCTTC. Protein product: CASSFPGGDYTF.

The rearrangement uses TRBV6-2 or TRBV6-3 and TRBJ2-5, with 10 bases aligning to TRBD2. Losses at the gene ends were 6 bases for V and 1 base for J; bases not matched to a gene: 2. In germline, CDR1 is MNHEY, CDR2 SVGEGT. The CDR3 totals 14 residues. In nucleotides, the CDR3 is TGTGCCAGCAGCCGACTAGCGGGCCAAGAGACCCAGTACTTC. Protein: CASSRLAGQETQYF.

V usage is TRBV7-3 and J usage is TRBJ2-2; unclear D gene. Per the germline V gene, CDR1 is SGHTA and CDR2 is FQGTGA. With 4 bases removed from V and 0 bases from J, the gap between germline ends came to 6 bases. CDR3 size: 14 residues. For the CDR3, the DNA is TGTGCCAGCAGCTCTTACTCGAACACCGGGGAGCTGTTTTTT. Amino acid sequence: CASSSYSNTGELFF.

J is TRBJ1-1 and V is TRBV15; D may be TRBD1 (6 bases). The CDR3 spans 14 residues. Trimming removed 5 bases from V and 4 bases from J, with 14 bases in between. Germline V gene data show CDR1 as LNHNV and CDR2 as YYDKDF (reference sequence). The CDR3 nucleotides read TGTGCCACCAGCGTCCGACTGGACAGCACTGAAGCTTTCTTT. Translated: CATSVRLDSTEAFF.

The rearrangement uses TRBV5-1 and TRBJ2-3, with 13 positions matching TRBD2. The V gene's germline CDR1 is SGHRS and CDR2 YFSETQ. Trimming at V came to 0 bases and at J to 5 bases, leaving 0 bases not matched to a gene. This CDR3 contains 15 residues. The CDR3 reads CASSLGLAGGDTQYF. CDR3 DNA sequence: TGCGCCAGCAGCTTGGGACTAGCGGGGGGAGATACGCAGTATTTT.

This clone was detected a few times. The V call is TRBV6-4, the J call TRBJ1-6, with D possibly TRBD1 on 5 matching bases. The CDR3 covers 19 residues. V was clipped by 8 bases and J by 3 bases, with 26 bases between them. Germline CDR1 MRHNA, CDR2 SNTAGT. As DNA, the CDR3 is TGTGCCAGCGCCGTCAGGGACCGGGAAAGGGGATTCTATAATTCACCCCTCCACTTT. Translation: CASAVRDRERGFYNSPLHF.

The chain carries TRBV7-9 and TRBJ1-1; 8 positions agree with TRBD1. CDR1 SEHNR and CDR2 FQNEAQ come from the germline V gene (reference sequence). The J segment lost 3 bases and the V segment lost 6 bases, leaving 0 bases of the junction unmatched. This CDR3 has 12 residues. CDR3 region: CASRQGDTEAFF. DNA for the CDR3: TGTGCCAGCAGACAGGGGGACACTGAAGCTTTCTTT.

This chain links TRBV16 with TRBJ1-1; 10 nucleotides align to TRBD1. This CDR3 is 17 amino acids long. Germline values: CDR1 KGHSY, CDR2 FQNENV. The trim removed 2 bases at V and 6 bases at J, leaving 12 bases unmatched. The CDR3 nucleotides are TGTGCCAGCAGCCAAAGGAGGACAGGGGGGGGAATTTCTGAAGCTTTCTTT. As protein: CASSQRRTGGGISEAFF.

J is TRBJ2-2 and V is TRBV10-3, with D tentatively TRBD1 (5 bases). V shed 1 base and J shed 7 bases, with 13 bases lying between them. Looked up from germline, CDR1 is ENHRY and CDR2 is SYGVKD. The CDR3 length is 15 residues. CDR3 nucleotides: TGTGCCATCAGTGAGTATCGGACAACCGGCGGGGAGCTGTTTTTT. Amino acid sequence: CAISEYRTTGGELFF.

This rearrangement joins TRBV7-8 to TRBJ2-7; D call uncertain. In germline, CDR1 is SGHVS, CDR2 FQNEAQ. The germline V and J ends were trimmed by 2 bases and 1 base, with 0 bases remaining between them. This CDR3 is 11 amino acids long. Written as DNA, the CDR3 is TGTGCCAGCAGCTTATCCTACGAGCAGTACTTC. This translates into CASSLSYEQYF.

V usage is TRBV30 and J usage is TRBJ2-5; no definite D call. The CDR3 is made up of 15 amino acids. The V gene's germline CDR1 is GTSNPN and CDR2 SVGIG (reference sequence). V lost 3 bases, J lost 5 bases, and 19 bases lay in between. CDR3 coding DNA: TGTGCCTGGAGCCCAGACGGGCCCATGTGGGAGACCCAGTACTTC. Protein: CAWSPDGPMWETQYF.

The chain combines TRBV7-9 with TRBJ2-2, with 10 bases fitting TRBD1. V shed 7 bases and J 1 base; nucleotides not matched to a gene: 6. This CDR3 is 16 amino acids long. Per germline, CDR1 SEHNR and CDR2 FQNEAQ (reference sequence). This CDR3 reads CASTRDRGRNTGELFF. The DNA of the CDR3 is TGTGCCAGCACCCGGGACAGGGGCCGGAACACCGGGGAGCTGTTTTTT.

The chain links TRBV4-1 to TRBJ1-2; 7 positions match TRBD1. Losses at the gene ends were 1 base for V and 4 bases for J; bases not matched to a gene: 6. The CDR3 has 15 amino acids. Germline V CDR1 and CDR2: MGHRA, YSYEKL. This CDR3 is CASSQVGTDFYGYTF. The CDR3 nucleotides read TGCGCCAGCAGCCAAGTTGGGACAGATTTCTATGGCTACACCTTC.

J is TRBJ2-5 and V is TRBV28; a possible D gene is TRBD2 (7 bases). Germline V lookup: CDR1 MDHEN, CDR2 SYDVKM. This CDR3 has 14 amino acids. The ends were cut back, 6 bases at V and 6 bases at J, with 17 bases in the middle. CDR3 DNA: TGTGCCAGCAGAACCTCCGGGGGGACACAGACCCAGTACTTC. Translated: CASRTSGGTQTQYF.